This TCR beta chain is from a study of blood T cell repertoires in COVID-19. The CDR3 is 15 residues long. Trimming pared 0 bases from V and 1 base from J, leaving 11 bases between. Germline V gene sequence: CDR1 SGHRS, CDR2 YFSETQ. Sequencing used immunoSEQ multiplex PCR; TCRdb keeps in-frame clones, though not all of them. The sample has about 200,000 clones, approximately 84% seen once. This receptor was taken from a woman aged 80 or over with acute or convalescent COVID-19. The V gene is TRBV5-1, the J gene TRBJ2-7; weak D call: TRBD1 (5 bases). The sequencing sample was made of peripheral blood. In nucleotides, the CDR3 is TGCGCCAGCAGCTTGGCCCGACAGCTGTCCTACGAGCAGTACTTC. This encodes CASSLARQLSYEQYF.